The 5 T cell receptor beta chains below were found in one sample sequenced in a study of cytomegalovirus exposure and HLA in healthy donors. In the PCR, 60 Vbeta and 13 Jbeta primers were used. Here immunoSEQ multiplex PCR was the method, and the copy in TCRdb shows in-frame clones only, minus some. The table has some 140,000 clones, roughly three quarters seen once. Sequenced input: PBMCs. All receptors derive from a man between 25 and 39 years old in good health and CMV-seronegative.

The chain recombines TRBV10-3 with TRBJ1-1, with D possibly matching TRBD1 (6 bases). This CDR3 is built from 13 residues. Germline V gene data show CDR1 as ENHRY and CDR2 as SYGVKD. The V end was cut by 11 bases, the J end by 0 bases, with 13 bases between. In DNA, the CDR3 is TGTGCCGCCCAGGGGATCATGAACACTGAAGCTTTCTTT. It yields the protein CAAQGIMNTEAFF.

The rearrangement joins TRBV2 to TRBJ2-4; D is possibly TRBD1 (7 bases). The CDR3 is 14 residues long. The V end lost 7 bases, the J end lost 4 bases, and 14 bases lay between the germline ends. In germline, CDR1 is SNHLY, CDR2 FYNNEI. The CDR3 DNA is TGTGCCAGCATGCGCGGGACAGCTAAAAACATTCAGTACTTC. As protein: CASMRGTAKNIQYF.

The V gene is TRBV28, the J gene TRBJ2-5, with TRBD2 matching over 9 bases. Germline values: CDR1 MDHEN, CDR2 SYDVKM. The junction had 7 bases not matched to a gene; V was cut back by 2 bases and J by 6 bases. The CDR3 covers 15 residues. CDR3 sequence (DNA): TGTGCCAGCAGTTTAGCGGGCGGGAGGGTGAAGACCCAGTACTTC. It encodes CASSLAGGRVKTQYF.

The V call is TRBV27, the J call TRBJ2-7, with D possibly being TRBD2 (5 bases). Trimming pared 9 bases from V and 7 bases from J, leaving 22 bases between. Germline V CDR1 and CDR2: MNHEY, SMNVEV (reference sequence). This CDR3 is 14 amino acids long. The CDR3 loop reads CASYKLEGVREQYF. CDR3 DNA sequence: TGTGCCAGTTATAAACTAGAGGGAGTAAGGGAGCAGTACTTC.

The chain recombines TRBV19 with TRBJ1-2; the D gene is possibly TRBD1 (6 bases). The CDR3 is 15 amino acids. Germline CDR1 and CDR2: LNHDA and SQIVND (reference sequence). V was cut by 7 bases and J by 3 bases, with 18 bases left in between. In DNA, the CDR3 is TGTGCCAGTATCCTCCAGGGGTCATCGCACTATGGCTACACCTTC. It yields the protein CASILQGSSHYGYTF.